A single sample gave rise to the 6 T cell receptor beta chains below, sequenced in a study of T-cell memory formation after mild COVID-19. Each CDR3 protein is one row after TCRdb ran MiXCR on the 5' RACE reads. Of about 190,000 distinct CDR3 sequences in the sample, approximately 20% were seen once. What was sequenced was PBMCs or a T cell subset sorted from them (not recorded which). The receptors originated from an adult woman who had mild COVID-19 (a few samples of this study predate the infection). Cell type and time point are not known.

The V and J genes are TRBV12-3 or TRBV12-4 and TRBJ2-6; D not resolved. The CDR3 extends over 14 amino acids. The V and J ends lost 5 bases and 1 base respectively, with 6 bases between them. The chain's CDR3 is CASSTVSGANVLTF. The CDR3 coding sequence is TGTGCCAGCAGTACTGTTTCTGGGGCCAACGTCCTGACTTTC.

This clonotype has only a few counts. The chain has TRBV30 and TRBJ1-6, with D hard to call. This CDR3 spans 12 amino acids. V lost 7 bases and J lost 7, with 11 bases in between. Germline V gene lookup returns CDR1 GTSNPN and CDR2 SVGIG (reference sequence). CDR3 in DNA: TGTGCCTTCAACGCGGGGAATTCACCCCTCCACTTT. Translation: CAFNAGNSPLHF. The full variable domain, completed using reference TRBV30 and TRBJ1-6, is SQTIHQWPATLVQPVGSPLSLECTVEGTSNPNLYWYRQAAGRGLQLLFYSVGIGQISSEVPQNLSASRPQDRQFILSSKKLLLSDSGFYLCAFNAGNSPLHFGNGTRLTVT.

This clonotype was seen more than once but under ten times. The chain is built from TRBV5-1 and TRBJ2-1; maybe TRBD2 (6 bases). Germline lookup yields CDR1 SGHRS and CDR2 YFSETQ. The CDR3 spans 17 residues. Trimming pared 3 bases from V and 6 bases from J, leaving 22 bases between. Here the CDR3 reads CASSSGARSGYINEQFF. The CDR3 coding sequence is TGCGCCAGCAGCTCCGGGGCTAGAAGCGGGTATATCAATGAGCAGTTCTTC.

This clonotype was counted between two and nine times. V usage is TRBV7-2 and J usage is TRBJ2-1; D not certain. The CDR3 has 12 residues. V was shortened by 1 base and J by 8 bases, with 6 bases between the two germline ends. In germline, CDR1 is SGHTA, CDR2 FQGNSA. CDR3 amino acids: CASSLGWDEQFF. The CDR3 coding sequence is TGTGCCAGCAGCTTAGGGTGGGATGAGCAGTTCTTC.

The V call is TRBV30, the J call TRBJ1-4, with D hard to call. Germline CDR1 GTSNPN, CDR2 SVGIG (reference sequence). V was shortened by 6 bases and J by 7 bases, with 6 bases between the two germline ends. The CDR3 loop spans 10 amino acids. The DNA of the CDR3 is TGTGCCTGTGGTCTTGAAAAACTGTTTTTT. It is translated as CACGLEKLFF.

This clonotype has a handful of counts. This chain's CDR3 is CASSIFSNSNQPQHF. The CDR3 bases are TGTGCCAGTAGTATATTCAGTAATAGCAATCAGCCCCAGCATTTT. This chain joins TRBV19 and TRBJ1-5, with no clear D. Germline CDR1 is LNHDA and CDR2 is SQIVND (reference sequence). CDR3 length: 15 amino acids. The V and J ends lost 2 bases and 0 bases respectively, with 8 bases between them. The full variable domain, its missing parts supplied by reference TRBV19 and TRBJ1-5, is DGGITQSPKYLFRKEGQNVTLSCEQNLNHDAMYWYRQDPGQGLRLIYYSQIVNDFQKGDIAEGYSVSREKKESFPLTVTSAQKNPTAFYLCASSIFSNSNQPQHFGDGTRLSIL.